Listed here are 25 T cell receptor beta chains from one sample, sequenced in a study of regulatory T cells in long-lasting Graves disease. Time point defined: newly diagnosed GD, antithyroid drugs for less than 3 months. Researchers made the TCR library from RNA that was extracted from PBMCs. Library construction for TCR beta used iRepertoire HTBI primers and Arm-PCR of CDR3 regions. TCRdb processed the multiplex PCR reads anew with MiXCR; each CDR3 protein has one entry. The sample includes 350,000 to 400,000 distinct CDR3 sequences, roughly 17% of them seen just once. Another study also made use of these data, one on T cells in Graves' hyperthyroidism and ophthalmopathy.

Material: peripheral blood mononuclear cells (PBMCs), obtained at new diagnosis, from a patient treated with antithyroid drugs. The receptors derive from a young woman with Graves disease.

This clonotype has at least ten counts. The chain links TRBV24-1 to TRBJ2-3; the match to TRBD2 covers 7 bases. Germline-derived CDR1 and CDR2 are KGHDR and SFDVKD. The trim removed 5 bases at V and 3 bases at J, leaving 7 bases unmatched. CDR3 length equals 15 residues. The CDR3 loop reads CATSGERDRTDTQYF. The DNA of the CDR3 is TGTGCCACCAGTGGGGAGCGGGACCGAACAGATACGCAGTATTTT.

The V call is TRBV20-1, the J call TRBJ1-2, with unresolved D. V was clipped by 3 bases and J by 3 bases, with 8 bases between them. The CDR3 runs to 12 residues. Germline CDR1 DFQATT, CDR2 SNEGSKA (reference sequence). CDR3 nucleotide sequence: TGCAGTGCTAGGTGGAGGGACTATGGCTACACCTTC. It is translated as CSARWRDYGYTF.

This clonotype was detected a few times. This chain uses TRBV6-2 or TRBV6-3 with TRBJ1-2; no firm D call. The V gene lost 7 bases and the J gene lost 6 bases, with 18 bases spanning the gap. The CDR3 covers 14 residues. Looked up from germline, CDR1 is MNHEY and CDR2 is SVGEGT. CDR3 DNA: TGTGCCAGCACCCTAACCGGGCCCCAGGATGGCTACACCTTC. Translation: CASTLTGPQDGYTF.

Many counts were recorded for this clonotype. The CDR3 spells CSARDRASGLDEQYF. CDR3 DNA sequence: TGCAGTGCTAGAGATCGGGCTAGCGGGCTCGACGAGCAGTACTTC. The J gene is TRBJ2-7, the V gene TRBV20-1, with TRBD2 matching 8 bases. Unmatched junction bases numbered 9, after V lost 0 bases and J lost 5 bases. CDR1 DFQATT and CDR2 SNEGSKA come from the germline V gene (reference sequence). There are 15 residues in the CDR3.

At least ten counts were recorded for this clonotype. The chain has TRBV20-1 and TRBJ2-3; no definite D call. Germline CDR1 DFQATT, CDR2 SNEGSKA (reference sequence). CDR3 length equals 11 residues. V lost 6 bases, J lost 3 bases, and 7 bases lay in between. CDR3 DNA: TGCAGTGCAATACGGACAGATACGCAGTATTTT. Amino acids: CSAIRTDTQYF.

The chain combines TRBV19 with TRBJ2-1; a weak D match, TRBD1 (5 bases). V lost 5 bases and J 9 bases, leaving 14 bases between the germline ends. CDR1 is LNHDA and CDR2 is SQIVND in the germline V gene (reference sequence). This CDR3 is built from 13 residues. CDR3 loop: CASSLRQSGEQFF. CDR3 DNA sequence: TGTGCCAGTAGTTTGAGACAGTCGGGTGAGCAGTTCTTC. The entire variable domain, with the rest obtained from reference TRBV19 and TRBJ2-1, is as follows: DGGITQSPKYLFRKEGQNVTLSCEQNLNHDAMYWYRQDPGQGLRLIYYSQIVNDFQKGDIAEGYSVSREKKESFPLTVTSAQKNPTAFYLCASSLRQSGEQFFGPGTRLTVL.

This clonotype appeared many times. The chain combines TRBV28 with TRBJ1-6, with TRBD1 matching 12 bases. Germline V gene sequence: CDR1 MDHEN, CDR2 SYDVKM. The CDR3 runs to 15 residues. The junction had 8 bases not matched to a gene; V was cut back by 7 bases and J by 10 bases. The CDR3, as DNA: TGTGCCAGCATTGGGGGGGACAGGGGGCAATCACCCCTCCACTTT. Protein: CASIGGDRGQSPLHF.

The rearrangement joins TRBV3-1 to TRBJ2-7; D remains ambiguous. With 4 bases removed from V and 3 bases from J, the gap between germline ends came to 7 bases. CDR1 is LGHDT, CDR2 YNNKEL, per germline (reference sequence). The CDR3 contains 12 residues. The CDR3 here is CASSPSVYEQYF. CDR3 sequence (DNA): TGTGCCAGCAGCCCCTCAGTCTACGAGCAGTACTTC.

This clonotype was counted at least ten times. An end of the junction differs from the germline gene, which may be a read error. The chain employs TRBV7-8 and TRBJ2-7, with a weak D call TRBD2 (7 bases). The CDR3 has 14 residues. CDR1 and CDR2 (germline): SGHVS, FQNEAQ. The CDR3 spells CASSTRGRADRLAF. The CDR3 DNA reads TGTGCCAGCAGCACCCGGGGGAGGGCCGACAGGCTCGCCTTC.

This clonotype was counted ten times or more. CDR3 coding DNA: TGTGCCAGCAGTGAAAGGGGGCTCGAGCAGTACTTC. It specifies CASSERGLEQYF. The chain couples TRBV2 to TRBJ2-7; 7 nucleotides align to TRBD1. Trimming took 2 bases from V and 6 from J; bases not matched to a gene: 1. The CDR3 extends over 12 amino acids. Germline assignment: CDR1 SNHLY and CDR2 FYNNEI. Full variable domain (remainder filled in from reference TRBV2 and TRBJ2-7): EPEVTQTPSHQVTQMGQEVILRCVPISNHLYFYWYRQILGQKVEFLVSFYNNEISEKSEIFDDQFSVERPDGSNFTLKIRSTKLEDSAMYFCASSERGLEQYFGPGTRLTVT.

This clonotype was detected a few times. This sequence joins TRBV29-1 and TRBJ1-2; D perhaps matches TRBD1 (5 bases). V gave up 2 bases and J gave up 5 bases, with 9 bases separating them. Germline CDR1 is SQVTM and CDR2 is ANQGSEA. The CDR3 length is 12 residues. In nucleotides, the CDR3 is TGCAGCGTTGAATGGGGGTGGTATGGCTACACCTTC. Its protein product is CSVEWGWYGYTF. Using reference TRBV29-1 and TRBJ1-2 for the parts outside the CDR3, the full variable domain is SAVISQKPSRDICQRGTSLTIQCQVDSQVTMMFWYRQQPGQSLTLIATANQGSEATYESGFVIDKFPISRPNLTFSTLTVSNMSPEDSSIYLCSVEWGWYGYTFGSGTRLTVV.

This clonotype was picked up many times. V gene TRBV12-3 or TRBV12-4 combines with J gene TRBJ1-5; 7 positions agree with TRBD1. With 6 bases clipped from V and 3 bases from J, the junction kept 5 bases outside the gene matches. CDR3 length: 14 residues. The DNA for the CDR3 is TGTGCCAGCAGACCCGGGACAGACAATCAGCCCCAGCATTTT. Translation gives CASRPGTDNQPQHF.

This clonotype was found a few times. The chain uses TRBV20-1 and TRBJ2-1; the D is unclear. Germline CDR1 DFQATT, CDR2 SNEGSKA (reference sequence). The V end lost 5 bases, the J end lost 0 bases, and 11 bases lay between the germline ends. There are 14 residues in the CDR3. The CDR3 DNA follows: TGCAGTGCTCCGACGGTGAGCTCCTACAATGAGCAGTTCTTC. The encoded protein is CSAPTVSSYNEQFF.

This clonotype has a count of ten or more. The chain is built from TRBV7-9 and TRBJ1-1; D gene ambiguous. Germline V lookup: CDR1 SEHNR, CDR2 FQNEAQ (reference sequence). The length of the CDR3 is 13 residues. V was cut by 3 bases and J by 5 bases, with 10 bases left in between. As DNA, the CDR3 is TGTGCCAGCAGCTTTGGCGTGGGTACTGAAGCTTTCTTT. As protein: CASSFGVGTEAFF.

This clonotype appeared a few times. V gene TRBV27 combines with J gene TRBJ1-5; the match to TRBD1 covers 7 bases. Losses at the gene ends were 6 bases for V and 3 bases for J; bases not matched to a gene: 5. Germline CDR1 reads MNHEY; CDR2 reads SMNVEV (reference sequence). The CDR3 extends over 14 amino acids. CDR3 DNA sequence: TGTGCCAGCAGGCGGGGACAGCCCAATCAGCCCCAGCATTTT. This gives the protein CASRRGQPNQPQHF.

This clonotype was seen at least ten times. V usage is TRBV2 and J usage is TRBJ1-2; 7 bases match TRBD1. V lost 5 bases to trimming and J lost 2 bases; unmatched junction nucleotides: 5. Per germline, CDR1 SNHLY and CDR2 FYNNEI. The CDR3 is made up of 14 amino acids. The CDR3 region has the DNA TGTGCCAGCAGTATGGGACAGCCAAACTATGGCTACACCTTC. Protein product: CASSMGQPNYGYTF.

This clonotype was seen many times. V usage is TRBV6-2 or TRBV6-3 and J usage is TRBJ2-1; 9 positions agree with TRBD2. Trimming at V came to 2 bases and at J to 8 bases, leaving 4 bases not matched to a gene. This CDR3 has 14 residues. Germline CDR1 is MNHEY and CDR2 is SVGEGT. The CDR3 nucleotides read TGTGCCAGCAGTTACCTAGCGGGAATCGATGAGCAGTTCTTC. It translates to CASSYLAGIDEQFF.

This clonotype was observed many times. The chain carries TRBV28 and TRBJ2-6; 7 nucleotides align to TRBD1. Germline V gene data show CDR1 as MDHEN and CDR2 as SYDVKM. J gave up 1 base and V 3 bases, and 6 bases lay outside the gene matches. CDR3 length: 17 residues. The CDR3 DNA reads TGTGCCAGCAGTTTTGGGCAGGGGGAATCTGGGGCCAACGTCCTGACTTTC. This translates into CASSFGQGESGANVLTF.

There are many counts of this clonotype. The rearrangement joins TRBV18 to TRBJ2-3; 11 nucleotides align to TRBD2. CDR1 and CDR2 from the germline V gene are KGHSH and LQKENI. This CDR3 spans 16 amino acids. Losses at the gene ends were 4 bases for V and 2 bases for J; bases not matched to a gene: 5. CDR3 nucleotide sequence: TGTGCCAGCTCACAAATACTAGCGGGGGCCACAGATACGCAGTATTTT. Its protein product is CASSQILAGATDTQYF.

This clonotype was seen ten or more times. The chain uses TRBV27 and TRBJ1-1, with D unresolved. In germline, CDR1 is MNHEY, CDR2 SMNVEV (reference sequence). The CDR3 extends over 14 amino acids. V lost 4 bases to trimming and J lost 2 bases, with 11 bases between them. For the CDR3, the DNA is TGTGCCAGCAGTTCTGGCAGATTAAACACTGAAGCTTTCTTT. It yields the protein CASSSGRLNTEAFF.

This clonotype has a count of ten or more. V usage is TRBV5-4 and J usage is TRBJ2-7; 14 positions match TRBD2. The CDR3 is made up of 18 amino acids. V shed 0 bases and J 7 bases; nucleotides not matched to a gene: 12. CDR1 and CDR2 (germline): SGHNT, YYREEE (reference sequence). The CDR3 is CASSLGLAGGSAGREQYF. The CDR3 DNA follows: TGTGCCAGCAGCTTGGGACTAGCGGGAGGGAGCGCCGGGCGGGAGCAGTACTTC. The complete variable domain, with remaining parts taken from reference TRBV5-4 and TRBJ2-7, reads ETGVTQSPTHLIKTRGQQVTLRCSSQSGHNTVSWYQQALGQGPQFIFQYYREEENGRGNFPPRFSGLQFPNYSSELNVNALELDDSALYLCASSLGLAGGSAGREQYFGPGTRLTVT.

There are many counts of this clonotype. V is TRBV9 and J is TRBJ2-1, with 12 bases fitting TRBD2. With 0 bases clipped from V and 6 bases from J, the junction kept 4 bases outside the gene matches. The CDR3 runs to 16 residues. The germline V gene encodes CDR1 SGDLS and CDR2 YYNGEE. CDR3 nucleotides: TGTGCCAGCAGCGTAGATCTAGCGGGAGGGCCCAATGAGCAGTTCTTC. This translates into CASSVDLAGGPNEQFF.

This clonotype occurred many times. The rearrangement joins TRBV7-8 to TRBJ2-6, with 7 bases lining up with TRBD2. Germline trimming cut 3 bases from V and 3 bases from J; bases unmatched to any gene: 5. The CDR3 sequence is 16 residues long. Germline V gene lookup returns CDR1 SGHVS and CDR2 FQNEAQ. CDR3 residues: CASSFGSGGGANVLTF. The CDR3 nucleotides are TGTGCCAGCAGCTTCGGATCGGGGGGTGGGGCCAACGTCCTGACTTTC.

Comments on this clonotype: One end of the junction does not line up with germline, which may come from a read error. The chain couples TRBV6-2 or TRBV6-3 to TRBJ1-2; D unresolved. Germline lookup yields CDR1 MNHEY and CDR2 SVGEGT. This CDR3 has 11 amino acids. The DNA of the CDR3 is TGTACCAGCAGTTTGGAGCGAGGCTACACCTTC. The encoded protein is CTSSLERGYTF.

This chain connects TRBV10-3 to TRBJ2-2, with TRBD2 as a possible D gene (5 bases). The V gene's germline CDR1 is ENHRY and CDR2 SYGVKD. The CDR3 contains 13 residues. V dropped 11 bases and J dropped 0 bases, with 10 bases sitting between them. CDR3 protein: CARGQANTGELFF. DNA of the CDR3: TGTGCCCGAGGGCAGGCGAACACCGGGGAGCTGTTTTTT.